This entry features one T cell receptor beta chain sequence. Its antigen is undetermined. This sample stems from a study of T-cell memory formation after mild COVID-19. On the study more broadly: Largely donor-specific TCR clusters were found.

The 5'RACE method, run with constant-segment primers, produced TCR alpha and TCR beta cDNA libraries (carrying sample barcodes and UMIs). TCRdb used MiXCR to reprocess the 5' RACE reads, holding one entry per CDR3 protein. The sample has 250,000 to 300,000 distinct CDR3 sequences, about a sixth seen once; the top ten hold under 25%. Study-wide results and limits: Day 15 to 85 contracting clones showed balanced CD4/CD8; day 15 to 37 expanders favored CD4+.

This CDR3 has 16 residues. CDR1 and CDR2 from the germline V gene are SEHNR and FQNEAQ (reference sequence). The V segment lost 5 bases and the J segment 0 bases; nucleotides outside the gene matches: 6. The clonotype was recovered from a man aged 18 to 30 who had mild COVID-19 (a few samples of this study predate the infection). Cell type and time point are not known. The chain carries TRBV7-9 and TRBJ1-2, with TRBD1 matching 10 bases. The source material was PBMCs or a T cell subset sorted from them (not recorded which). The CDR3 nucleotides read TGTGCCAGCAGCCGACAGGGGGCGATGGCTAACTATGGCTACACCTTC. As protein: CASSRQGAMANYGYTF.